What follows are 22 T cell receptor beta chains derived from one specimen sequenced in a study of T cells in Graves' hyperthyroidism and ophthalmopathy. Amplified regions were TCR beta CDR3 sequences from RNA transcripts. The primer set for the first-round RT-PCR of the TCR CDR3 was HTBI. TCRdb processed the multiplex PCR reads anew with MiXCR; each CDR3 protein has one entry. The sample carries 540,000 or so distinct CDR3 sequences, roughly 50% recorded once. Material: peripheral blood or thyroid tissue (not recorded which). The receptors stem from an adult woman with Graves' disease, either hyperthyroidism or ophthalmopathy (not recorded which).

J is TRBJ2-7 and V is TRBV2, with TRBD2 matching over 13 bases. With 2 bases clipped from V and 6 bases from J, the junction kept 13 bases outside the gene matches. Germline V gives CDR1 SNHLY, CDR2 FYNNEI. The CDR3 totals 18 residues. The CDR3 sequence: CASSETRRLAGGHVEQYF. The CDR3 DNA is TGTGCCAGCAGTGAAACCCGTCGACTAGCGGGAGGCCACGTCGAGCAGTACTTC.

This clonotype was found once. The CDR3 DNA is TGCAGTGCTAGGCGGCGGGGCAATGAGCAGTTCTTC. Protein sequence: CSARRRGNEQFF. The V and J genes are TRBV20-1 and TRBJ2-1, with D maybe TRBD2 (6 bases). The CDR3 extends over 12 amino acids. Trimming stripped 3 bases from V and 6 bases from J, with 9 bases between. The germline V gene has CDR1 DFQATT and CDR2 SNEGSKA (reference sequence).

The chain employs TRBV10-3 and TRBJ2-3; TRBD2 agrees at 10 bases. Trimming at V came to 6 bases and at J to 0 bases, leaving 3 bases not matched to a gene. Germline CDR1 is ENHRY and CDR2 is SYGVKD. This CDR3 spans 15 amino acids. Written as DNA, the CDR3 is TGTGCCATCAGGAAGACTAGCGGGAGCACAGATACGCAGTATTTT. Protein: CAIRKTSGSTDTQYF.

J is TRBJ2-2 and V is TRBV7-9, with D perhaps TRBD1 (5 bases). The CDR3 runs 13 residues. In germline, CDR1 is SEHNR, CDR2 FQNEAQ (reference sequence). V dropped 2 bases and J dropped 7 bases, with 8 bases sitting between them. Here the CDR3 DNA reads TGTGCCAGCAGCTTATCCGACAGCGGGGAGCTGTTTTTT. Its translation is CASSLSDSGELFF.

As concerns this clonotype: One end of the junction fails to match germline, which may point to a read error. The V call is TRBV7-2, the J call TRBJ1-2, with D possibly matching TRBD1 (5 bases). The CDR3 covers 18 residues. CDR1 is SGHTA and CDR2 is FQGNSA in the germline V gene. The CDR3 is CASSQDQGSGARLGGYTF. The CDR3 nucleotides are TGCGCCAGCAGCCAAGATCAAGGTTCCGGGGCACGCCTCGGTGGCTACACCTTC.

This rearrangement joins TRBV6-5 to TRBJ1-6; maybe TRBD1 (5 bases). The CDR3 extends over 16 amino acids. Germline values: CDR1 MNHEY, CDR2 SVGAGI. V was clipped by 0 bases and J by 5 bases, with 11 bases between them. The CDR3 here is CASSYSMGRDNSPLHF. DNA of the CDR3: TGTGCCAGCAGTTACTCCATGGGACGGGATAATTCACCCCTCCACTTT.

The chain employs TRBV15 and TRBJ2-7; D may be TRBD1 or TRBD2 (6 bases each). From germline, CDR1 is LNHNV and CDR2 YYDKDF (reference sequence). The CDR3 sequence is 14 residues long. V lost 3 bases to trimming and J lost 3 bases, with 12 bases between them. Written as DNA, the CDR3 is TGTGCCACCAGCAGTTACGGGGGCAGCTACGAGCAGTACTTC. Encoded protein: CATSSYGGSYEQYF. Full variable domain (missing parts from reference TRBV15 and TRBJ2-7): DAMVIQNPRYQVTQFGKPVTLSCSQTLNHNVMYWYQQKSSQAPKLLFHYYDKDFNNEADTPDNFQSRRPNTSFCFLDIRSPGLGDTAMYLCATSSYGGSYEQYFGPGTRLTVT.

As to this clonotype: The conserved phenylalanine or tryptophan normally closing the CDR3 is absent here, so this likely arose from a read error. The DNA is left out, because the CDR3 cannot be placed on it with certainty; the CDR3 is given as TCRdb lists it. This chain links TRBV20-1 with TRBJ1-1. The CDR3 has 9 residues if both end residues are counted. The germline gives CDR1 DFQATT, CDR2 SNEGSKA (reference sequence). The CDR3 spells CSARGRPSS.

This clonotype was counted once. The rearrangement uses TRBV7-3 and TRBJ2-3; D possibly corresponds to TRBD1 (5 bases). Germline CDR1 is SGHTA and CDR2 is FQGTGA. V shed 5 bases and J shed 4 bases, with 13 bases lying between them. The CDR3 is 14 residues long. The CDR3 loop is CASSQGWVADTQYF. The CDR3 bases are TGTGCCAGCAGCCAGGGCTGGGTCGCAGATACGCAGTATTTT. Combining the CDR3 with reference TRBV7-3 and TRBJ2-3 gives the whole variable domain GAGVSQTPSNKVTEKGKYVELRCDPISGHTALYWYRQSLGQGPEFLIYFQGTGAADDSGLPNDRFFAVRPEGSVSTLKIQRTERGDSAVYLCASSQGWVADTQYFGPGTRLTVL.

Of note for this clonotype: This clone may be a read error of a much larger clone one base away. The chain is built from TRBV7-9 and TRBJ2-5; 7 bases agree with TRBD1. The CDR3 is made up of 16 amino acids. In germline, CDR1 is SEHNR, CDR2 FQNEAQ (reference sequence). With 3 bases clipped from V and 4 bases from J, the junction kept 11 bases outside the gene matches. CDR3 loop: CASSFSRARGPETQYF. CDR3 bases: TGTGCCAGCAGCTTCAGCCGGGCTAGGGGGCCAGAGACCCAGTACTTC.

The chain carries TRBV7-9 and TRBJ1-6; 12 positions agree with TRBD1. Germline V gene data show CDR1 as SEHNR and CDR2 as FQNEAQ (reference sequence). J was trimmed by 9 bases and V by 5 bases; bases with no gene match: 8. The CDR3 extends over 16 amino acids. CDR3 nucleotides: TGTGCCAGCAGCCTCACCGGGACAGGGGGCACTTCACCCCTCCACTTT. Translation: CASSLTGTGGTSPLHF.

CDR3 bases: TGTGCCAGCAGGCCGGGACTAGTTGATGGGACCCAGTACTTC. Protein sequence: CASRPGLVDGTQYF. The chain joins TRBV2 to TRBJ2-5, with TRBD2 identical over 8 bases. The CDR3 spans 14 residues. The ends lost 6 bases at V and 7 bases at J; junction bases unmatched: 10. Germline assignment: CDR1 SNHLY and CDR2 FYNNEI.

The rearrangement uses TRBV7-6 and TRBJ2-7; no clear D. The J call is in doubt because the DNA end fits TRBJ2-1 better. Germline V CDR1 and CDR2: SGHVS, FNYEAQ. The CDR3 sequence is 13 residues long. In nucleotides, the CDR3 is TGTGCCAGCAGCCAAGACCGCTACAATGAGCAGTTCTTC. Translated: CASSQDRYNEQFF.

Remarks on this clonotype: A read error may account for a junction end that differs from germline. The V gene is TRBV5-8, the J gene TRBJ1-6; 9 bases are shared with TRBD1. Looked up from germline, CDR1 is SGHTS and CDR2 is YDEGEE. This CDR3 region has 15 residues. Here the CDR3 reads CASSQQGAGNQPLHF. DNA for the CDR3: TGCGCCAGCAGCCAACAGGGGGCCGGCAATCAGCCCCTCCACTTT.

This chain connects TRBV10-1 to TRBJ2-7; D is uncertain. With 8 bases removed from V and 6 bases from J, the gap between germline ends came to 8 bases. CDR3 size: 10 residues. Germline CDR1 and CDR2: WNHNN and SYGVQD (reference sequence). CDR3 sequence reads: CASVTVEQYF. The CDR3 DNA sequence: TGCGCCAGCGTAACTGTCGAGCAGTACTTC.

This clonotype has ten or more counts. V and J are TRBV4-1 and TRBJ1-1, with D unresolved. Germline V CDR1 and CDR2: MGHRA, YSYEKL. Trimming stripped 0 bases from V and 4 bases from J, with 12 bases between. CDR3 length: 15 residues. For the CDR3, the DNA is TGCGCCAGCAGCCAAGAACCGTTTTCTGGCACTGAAGCTTTCTTT. This gives the protein CASSQEPFSGTEAFF.

This clonotype was recorded a few times. V usage is TRBV7-2 and J usage is TRBJ1-1; TRBD1 agrees at 8 bases. Germline V CDR1 and CDR2: SGHTA, FQGNSA. With 0 bases clipped from V and 7 bases from J, the junction kept 1 base outside the gene matches. CDR3 length: 13 residues. In nucleotides, the CDR3 is TGTGCCAGCAGCTTAGCGGACAGGGATGAAGCTTTCTTT. Translation gives CASSLADRDEAFF.

This clonotype was seen only a few times. The genes are TRBV5-1 and TRBJ2-7; TRBD2 agrees at 7 bases. CDR3 length: 16 residues. The germline CDR1 and CDR2 sequences are SGHRS and YFSETQ. V gave up 0 bases and J gave up 6 bases; unmatched junction bases: 12. The CDR3: CASSLEDGRPPPEQYF. The CDR3 DNA reads TGCGCCAGCAGCTTGGAGGACGGGAGGCCCCCCCCCGAGCAGTACTTC.

The gene calls are TRBV7-2 and TRBJ2-5, with TRBD2 matching 11 bases. V shed 1 base and J 8 bases; nucleotides not matched to a gene: 3. Germline lookup yields CDR1 SGHTA and CDR2 FQGNSA. CDR3 length: 14 residues. CDR3 coding DNA: TGTGCCAGCAGCTTAGGTAGCGGGAGGGCTACCCAGTACTTC. It translates to CASSLGSGRATQYF.

The gene calls are TRBV7-3 and TRBJ1-1, with D possibly matching TRBD1 (6 bases). Trimming took 3 bases from V and 5 from J, leaving 13 bases between them. The CDR3 has 14 amino acids. Looked up from germline, CDR1 is SGHTA and CDR2 is FQGTGA. The CDR3 is CASSFTGSRTEAFF. CDR3 nucleotides: TGTGCCAGCAGCTTTACAGGGAGTCGTACTGAAGCTTTCTTT.

This clonotype was picked up many times. The chain recombines TRBV7-8 with TRBJ1-3, with a weak D call TRBD1 (5 bases). Germline V CDR1 and CDR2: SGHVS, FQNEAQ. Trimming shortened V by 1 base and J by 4 bases, and 8 bases separated the two germline ends. CDR3 length: 14 residues. The CDR3 is CASSLGGGGNTIYF. DNA for the CDR3: TGTGCCAGCAGCTTAGGGGGCGGGGGAAACACCATATATTTT.

This clonotype came up a few times. This chain joins TRBV10-2 and TRBJ2-5, with D perhaps matching TRBD1 (5 bases). The CDR3 consists of 13 residues. Germline V CDR1 and CDR2: WSHSY, SAAADI. Between the trimmed V and J ends, which lost 10 bases and 0 bases, there was a span of 12 bases. The CDR3 region has the DNA TGCGCCACCGAGGACAAATACCAAGAGACCCAGTACTTC. This codes for CATEDKYQETQYF.